The source of this T cell receptor (beta chain) is a study of blood T cells in healthy people across ages. For the second PCR, which ran for about 7 to 11 cycles, a sample-barcoded 5' primer and a J-beta primer mix were used. TCRdb re-derived calls from the 5' RACE reads in MiXCR, one entry per CDR3 protein. The sample holds 1.5 million to 2 million distinct CDR3 sequences, roughly 52% seen once. Germline CDR1 reads MNHEY; CDR2 reads SMNVEV (reference sequence). Trimming stripped 3 bases from V and 7 bases from J, with 18 bases between. This CDR3 has 15 residues. The chain links TRBV27 to TRBJ1-2, with unresolved D. This clonotype was obtained from a woman between 40 and 55 years old in good health. Source material: blood. CDR3 nucleotide sequence: TGTGCCAGCAGTTTTCTTGGTCGTGATGGGAGTGGCTACACCTTC. It encodes CASSFLGRDGSGYTF.